The 32 T cell receptor beta chains reported below all come from one sample, sequenced in a study of blood T cell repertoires in COVID-19. The method was immunoSEQ multiplex PCR; TCRdb's version includes in-frame clones alone and lacks a portion of them. This table holds about 180,000 clones, approximately 89% found once. Sample: PBMCs or T cells enriched from blood (not recorded which). The receptors come from a woman aged 40-49 years with acute COVID-19.

This sequence joins TRBV7-3 and TRBJ2-3; 8 nucleotides line up with TRBD2. V lost 6 bases and J lost 2; bases outside the gene matches: 7. The germline gives CDR1 SGHTA, CDR2 FQGTGA. CDR3 length: 15 amino acids. The CDR3 sequence is CASRPTAGDTDTQYF. The CDR3 region has the DNA TGTGCCAGCAGACCTACAGCGGGAGACACAGATACGCAGTATTTT.

The J gene is TRBJ1-1, the V gene TRBV2; TRBD1 matches at 7 bases. The J segment lost 7 bases and the V segment lost 4 bases, leaving 6 bases of the junction unmatched. The germline CDR1 and CDR2 sequences are SNHLY and FYNNEI. The CDR3 sequence is 13 residues long. CDR3 in amino acids: CASSVEGAIEAFF. In DNA form, the CDR3 reads TGTGCCAGCAGTGTCGAGGGGGCAATTGAAGCTTTCTTT.

The chain joins TRBV2 to TRBJ1-3, with unresolved D. The CDR3 is made up of 13 amino acids. CDR1 and CDR2 from the germline V gene are SNHLY and FYNNEI. Trimming pared 6 bases from V and 0 bases from J, leaving 6 bases between. The chain's CDR3 is CASSSFSGNTIYF. The CDR3, as DNA: TGTGCCAGCAGCTCTTTCTCTGGAAACACCATATATTTT.

The chain has TRBV5-1 and TRBJ2-3; no reliable D call. The germline gives CDR1 SGHRS, CDR2 YFSETQ. There are 15 residues in the CDR3. Trimming cost V 2 bases and J 0 bases, with 10 bases left between them. The CDR3: CASSFGGRSTDTQYF. CDR3 in DNA: TGCGCCAGCAGCTTCGGCGGCAGAAGCACAGATACGCAGTATTTT.

The chain has TRBV30 and TRBJ1-2, with TRBD1 matching 12 bases. Germline V gene data show CDR1 as GTSNPN and CDR2 as SVGIG (reference sequence). V lost 4 bases, J lost 10 bases, and 10 bases stayed unmatched. CDR3 length: 14 residues. CDR3 nucleotide sequence: TGTGCCTGGACTTACCAAAAGGGACAGGGGGCCTACACCTTC. Amino acid sequence: CAWTYQKGQGAYTF.

This rearrangement joins TRBV5-1 to TRBJ1-1, with 8 bases fitting TRBD1. The CDR3 extends over 15 amino acids. Germline V gives CDR1 SGHRS, CDR2 YFSETQ. V shed 3 bases and J 4 bases; nucleotides not matched to a gene: 8. The CDR3 reads CASSSRQGISTEAFF. As DNA, the CDR3 is TGCGCCAGCAGCTCTAGACAGGGGATAAGCACTGAAGCTTTCTTT.

This chain uses TRBV21-1 with TRBJ1-6. TRBV21-1 is designated a pseudogene. There are 16 residues in the CDR3. The CDR3 DNA follows: TGTGCCAGCAGCACCGGCGGGGGACCGGATAATTCACCCCTCCACTTT. It encodes CASSTGGGPDNSPLHF.

J is TRBJ2-7 and V is TRBV5-8, with TRBD1 matching over 8 bases. The CDR3 length is 16 residues. Germline CDR1 reads SGHTS; CDR2 reads YDEGEE. V shed 2 bases, J shed 3 bases, and the junction held 10 bases outside the gene matches. The CDR3 DNA is TGTGCCAGCAGCTTCCGCAGCAGGGGGCTATACTACGAGCAGTACTTC. Translation gives CASSFRSRGLYYEQYF.

V and J are TRBV4-1 and TRBJ1-1, with a weak D call TRBD1 (6 bases). Trimming left V 3 bases short and J 3 bases short, with 14 bases between. The germline gives CDR1 MGHRA, CDR2 YSYEKL. This CDR3 spans 15 amino acids. CDR3 nucleotide sequence: TGCGCCAGCAGCCATTTGACAGGTGGAGACACTGAAGCTTTCTTT. It specifies CASSHLTGGDTEAFF.

V usage is TRBV5-1 and J usage is TRBJ1-1; possibly TRBD1 for D (6 bases). CDR3 length equals 12 residues. Trimming stripped 4 bases from V and 4 bases from J, with 8 bases between. Germline lookup yields CDR1 SGHRS and CDR2 YFSETQ. CDR3 DNA sequence: TGCGCCAGCAGCGGGGGCGTCACTGAAGCTTTCTTT. Its protein is CASSGGVTEAFF.

V usage is TRBV6-6 and J usage is TRBJ2-3; 10 nucleotides align to TRBD1. J lost 4 bases, V lost 8 bases, and 6 bases had no gene match. Germline values: CDR1 MNHNY, CDR2 SVGAGI (reference sequence). CDR3 length equals 14 residues. CDR3 nucleotides: TGTGCCAGCGGACATGGACAGGGGGCAGATACGCAGTATTTT. It codes for CASGHGQGADTQYF.

The chain carries TRBV9 and TRBJ2-2; the match to TRBD2 covers 11 bases. Germline-derived CDR1 and CDR2 are SGDLS and YYNGEE. The trim removed 0 bases at V and 7 bases at J, leaving 11 bases unmatched. This CDR3 is 18 amino acids long. CDR3 sequence: CASSVGGVAGGPVGELFF. In DNA, the CDR3 is TGTGCCAGCAGCGTAGGGGGTGTAGCGGGAGGGCCGGTCGGGGAGCTGTTTTTT.

The chain carries TRBV15 and TRBJ2-7; 7 bases are shared with TRBD1. Germline loops: CDR1 LNHNV, CDR2 YYDKDF (reference sequence). V lost 4 bases and J lost 3; bases outside the gene matches: 6. The CDR3 is 14 amino acids. The CDR3: CATSIDRDIYEQYF. CDR3 sequence (DNA): TGTGCCACCAGCATCGACAGGGATATCTACGAGCAGTACTTC.

In DNA form, the CDR3 reads TGTGCCAGCAGGACACACGAGGGAGGCACAGATACGCAGTATTTT. Encoded protein: CASRTHEGGTDTQYF. The gene calls are TRBV11-2 and TRBJ2-3, with TRBD2 as a possible D gene (5 bases). Germline V gives CDR1 SGHAT, CDR2 FQNNGV. The CDR3 length is 15 residues. The ends were cut back, 6 bases at V and 1 base at J, with 14 bases in the middle.

The chain is built from TRBV21-1 and TRBJ2-5; TRBD2 is the table's D call and was not checked against the DNA. TRBV21-1 is flagged as a pseudogene. The CDR3 runs to 12 residues. CDR3 amino acids: CASSTGGETQYF. As DNA, the CDR3 is TGTGCCAGCAGCACGGGGGGAGAGACCCAGTACTTC.

The chain links TRBV12-3 or TRBV12-4 to TRBJ2-4; TRBD2 is a possible D gene (6 bases). The CDR3 spans 12 residues. The V and J ends lost 5 bases and 9 bases respectively, with 11 bases between them. In nucleotides, the CDR3 is TGTGCCAGCAGTCCCGGGAGAACCATTCAGTACTTC. It codes for CASSPGRTIQYF.

V and J are TRBV3-1 (or the pseudogene TRBV3-2) and TRBJ2-3; 10 bases are shared with TRBD2. Germline V lookup: CDR1 LGHDT, CDR2 YNNKEL (reference sequence). V trimming: 6 bases; J trimming: 6 bases; junction bases outside the gene matches: 6. The CDR3 runs to 14 residues. The CDR3 DNA sequence: TGTGCCAGCAGTCGAGCGGGGGGGCACGATACGCAGTATTTT. This encodes CASSRAGGHDTQYF.

This clone was recorded once. The rearrangement joins TRBV18 to TRBJ2-4; D is possibly TRBD1 (6 bases). The ends were cut back, 1 base at V and 4 bases at J, with 17 bases in the middle. Germline values: CDR1 KGHSH, CDR2 LQKENI. CDR3 size: 17 residues. This chain's CDR3 is CASSPRQGTQPKNIQYF. The CDR3 DNA sequence: TGTGCCAGCTCACCACGGCAGGGGACGCAACCTAAAAACATTCAGTACTTC. Based on the CDR3 plus reference TRBV18 and TRBJ2-4, the full variable domain is NAGVMQNPRHLVRRRGQEARLRCSPMKGHSHVYWYRQLPEEGLKFMVYLQKENIIDESGMPKERFSAEFPKEGPSILRIQQVVRGDSAAYFCASSPRQGTQPKNIQYFGAGTRLSVL.

This clone was counted a single time. This chain links TRBV19 with TRBJ1-4; D gene unclear. The germline V gene has CDR1 LNHDA and CDR2 SQIVND (reference sequence). The CDR3 is 13 residues long. Trimming shortened V by 5 bases and J by 8 bases, and 12 bases separated the two germline ends. CDR3 sequence (DNA): TGTGCCAGTAGTCGGGTGACTGGGGAAAAACTGTTTTTT. Translation gives CASSRVTGEKLFF.

The rearrangement uses TRBV7-2 and TRBJ2-3; 7 positions agree with TRBD2. The CDR3 loop spans 16 amino acids. Losses at the gene ends were 0 bases for V and 3 bases for J; bases not matched to a gene: 6. The V gene's germline CDR1 is SGHTA and CDR2 FQGNSA. CDR3 region: CASSLASRGVTDTQYF. Written as DNA, the CDR3 is TGTGCCAGCAGCTTAGCGTCCCGGGGGGTGACAGATACGCAGTATTTT.

The chain joins TRBV6-1 to TRBJ1-3; 7 positions agree with TRBD1. CDR1 and CDR2 from the germline V gene are MNHNS and SASEGT. This CDR3 region has 15 residues. V gave up 2 bases and J gave up 2 bases; unmatched junction bases: 3. The CDR3 spells CASSEKGAAGNTIYF. The CDR3 DNA reads TGTGCCAGCAGTGAAAAGGGGGCGGCTGGAAACACCATATATTTT.

CDR3: CASSLRPGTGEIGSTEAFF. The CDR3 bases are TGCGCCAGCAGCTTGAGGCCCGGGACAGGGGAGATTGGTAGCACTGAAGCTTTCTTT. The rearrangement joins TRBV5-1 to TRBJ1-1, with TRBD1 identical over 10 bases. Germline-derived CDR1 and CDR2 are SGHRS and YFSETQ. The CDR3 length is 19 residues. Trimming took 1 base from V and 4 from J; bases not matched to a gene: 16.

The chain employs TRBV28 and TRBJ2-5; D perhaps matches TRBD2 (7 bases). Germline assignment: CDR1 MDHEN and CDR2 SYDVKM. V was shortened by 3 bases and J by 5 bases, with 13 bases between the two germline ends. This CDR3 region has 14 residues. The DNA of the CDR3 is TGTGCCAGCAGTTTGGGGGGGGCAGTGGAGACCCAGTACTTC. It is translated as CASSLGGAVETQYF. Full variable domain (outside the CDR3, taken from reference TRBV28 and TRBJ2-5): DVKVTQSSRYLVKRTGEKVFLECVQDMDHENMFWYRQDPGLGLRLIYFSYDVKMKEKGDIPEGYSVSREKKERFSLILESASTNQTSMYLCASSLGGAVETQYFGPGTRLLVL.

The count of this clone is one. The chain links TRBV9 to TRBJ2-1, with a weak D call TRBD2 (6 bases). CDR3 length: 18 amino acids. Germline assignment: CDR1 SGDLS and CDR2 YYNGEE. The germline V and J ends were trimmed by 4 bases and 7 bases, with 27 bases remaining between them. CDR3 DNA sequence: TGTGCCAGCAGCAGTCGGGGTCTAGGATTAGCGGCTAGAAATGAGCAGTTCTTC. Its protein is CASSSRGLGLAARNEQFF.

The V and J genes are TRBV29-1 and TRBJ2-7, with 7 bases lining up with TRBD2. V trimming: 2 bases; J trimming: 6 bases; junction bases outside the gene matches: 7. The CDR3 loop spans 13 amino acids. Germline V gene data show CDR1 as SQVTM and CDR2 as ANQGSEA. The CDR3 DNA reads TGCAGCGTTGAATTGGCGGGAGACGGCGAGCAGTACTTC. Protein: CSVELAGDGEQYF.

The J gene is TRBJ2-7, the V gene TRBV29-1, with 9 bases matching TRBD2. CDR1 is SQVTM and CDR2 is ANQGSEA in the germline V gene. The CDR3 totals 14 residues. Germline trimming cut 3 bases from V and 1 base from J; bases unmatched to any gene: 4. The CDR3 here is CSVDSGSQSYEQYF. In nucleotides, the CDR3 is TGCAGCGTTGATAGCGGGAGCCAATCCTACGAGCAGTACTTC.

This chain connects TRBV10-2 to TRBJ2-5; TRBD2 agrees at 9 bases. This CDR3 has 16 amino acids. J lost 1 base, V lost 4 bases, and 7 bases had no gene match. The germline V gene has CDR1 WSHSY and CDR2 SAAADI. The CDR3 nucleotides are TGCGCCAGCAGTGCGTACGCGGGGGGGGGCCAAGAGACCCAGTACTTC. Its protein product is CASSAYAGGGQETQYF.

The chain has TRBV6-2 or TRBV6-3 and TRBJ1-1; 7 positions match TRBD1. The CDR3 runs 13 residues. CDR1 and CDR2 from the germline V gene are MNHEY and SVGEGT. With V trimmed by 7 bases and J by 3 bases, 5 bases remained unmatched. The CDR3 region has the DNA TGTGCCAGCACCCCGACAGGGCACACTGAAGCTTTCTTT. Translating gives CASTPTGHTEAFF.

The CDR3 bases are TGTGCCAGTAGCCCCGGGACAGGGGCTTCTCCACCCCTCCACTTT. Its translation: CASSPGTGASPPLHF. This chain joins TRBV19 and TRBJ1-6, with TRBD1 identical over 10 bases. V shed 6 bases and J 11 bases; nucleotides not matched to a gene: 10. This CDR3 has 15 amino acids. The germline V gene has CDR1 LNHDA and CDR2 SQIVND (reference sequence).

In its sample, this clone was seen many times. The chain carries TRBV6-5 and TRBJ2-1; 8 bases match TRBD1. The CDR3 is 14 residues long. V shed 8 bases and J 3 bases; nucleotides not matched to a gene: 6. Germline-derived CDR1 and CDR2 are MNHEY and SVGAGI. The CDR3 here is CASQGTGDYNEQFF. Written as DNA, the CDR3 is TGTGCCAGCCAGGGGACAGGAGACTACAATGAGCAGTTCTTC.

CDR3 DNA: TGTGCTAGTGGTAACTCCGAAAAAACAGCTACCTCTGGAAACACCATATATTTT. Its translation: CASGNSEKTATSGNTIYF. V usage is TRBV12-5 and J usage is TRBJ1-3; D ambiguous. Trimming removed 5 bases from V and 0 bases from J, with 20 bases in between. CDR3 length equals 18 residues. Per germline, CDR1 LGHNT and CDR2 FRNRAP.

The chain is built from TRBV6-5 and TRBJ1-1; D is unclear. The CDR3 has 14 residues. Germline V lookup: CDR1 MNHEY, CDR2 SVGAGI. V shed 2 bases and J shed 4 bases, with 11 bases lying between them. The CDR3 sequence: CASSYREGTTEAFF. The DNA of the CDR3 is TGTGCCAGCAGTTACAGGGAGGGTACCACTGAAGCTTTCTTT.